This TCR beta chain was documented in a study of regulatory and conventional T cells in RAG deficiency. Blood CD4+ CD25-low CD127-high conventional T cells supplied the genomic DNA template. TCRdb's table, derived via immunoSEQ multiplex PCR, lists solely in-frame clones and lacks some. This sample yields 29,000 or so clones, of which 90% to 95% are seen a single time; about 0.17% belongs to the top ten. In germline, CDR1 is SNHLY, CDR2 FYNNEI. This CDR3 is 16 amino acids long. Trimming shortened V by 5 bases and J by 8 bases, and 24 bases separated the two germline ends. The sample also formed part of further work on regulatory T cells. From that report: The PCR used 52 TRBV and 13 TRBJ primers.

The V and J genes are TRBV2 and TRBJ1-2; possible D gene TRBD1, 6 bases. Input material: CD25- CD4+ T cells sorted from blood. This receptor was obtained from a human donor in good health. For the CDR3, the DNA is TGTGCCAGCAGTCTATCCCCCAACAGGGAAAGGGAAGGCTACACCTTC. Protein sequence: CASSLSPNREREGYTF.